These 11 T cell receptor beta chains share one sample of origin, sequenced in a study of cytomegalovirus exposure and HLA in healthy donors. The PCR had 60 Vbeta and 13 Jbeta primers. Only in-frame clones appear in the TCRdb table, and some are missing; sequencing was by immunoSEQ multiplex PCR. Here the sample spans approximately 130,000 clones, 60% to 80% being singletons. Sequences were obtained from PBMCs. Every receptor here comes from a male donor in good health and CMV-seronegative.

J is TRBJ1-2 and V is TRBV29-1, with D maybe TRBD1 (6 bases). CDR3 size: 16 residues. Germline loops: CDR1 SQVTM, CDR2 ANQGSEA. Trimming removed 1 base at V and 0 bases at J, with 15 bases between. The CDR3 DNA follows: TGCAGCGTTGAAGCCGGGACACCCTTAGCTAACTATGGCTACACCTTC. It yields the protein CSVEAGTPLANYGYTF.

V gene TRBV6-5 combines with J gene TRBJ1-2; D might be TRBD1 (5 bases). The germline CDR1 and CDR2 sequences are MNHEY and SVGAGI. There are 13 residues in the CDR3. V gave up 4 bases and J gave up 3 bases, with 9 bases separating them. The CDR3 DNA follows: TGTGCCAGCAGTTTCCCGGGGGACTATGGCTACACCTTC. Encoded protein: CASSFPGDYGYTF.

This chain joins TRBV30 and TRBJ1-1, with no clear D. The CDR3 has 12 amino acids. The ends were cut back, 0 bases at V and 4 bases at J, with 6 bases in the middle. Germline loops: CDR1 GTSNPN, CDR2 SVGIG (reference sequence). The CDR3 reads CAWSVRGTEAFF. CDR3 DNA sequence: TGTGCCTGGAGTGTGCGGGGCACTGAAGCTTTCTTT.

J is TRBJ2-5 and V is TRBV2; D gene uncertain. V lost 6 bases to trimming and J lost 5 bases, with 4 bases between them. CDR3 size: 10 residues. The V gene's germline CDR1 is SNHLY and CDR2 FYNNEI. CDR3 sequence: CASRAETQYF. As DNA, the CDR3 is TGTGCCAGCAGAGCCGAGACCCAGTACTTC.

This chain joins TRBV14 and TRBJ2-2; no firm D call. The CDR3 is made up of 12 amino acids. The germline gives CDR1 SGHDN, CDR2 FVKESK. V dropped 4 bases and J dropped 2 bases, with 2 bases sitting between them. CDR3 in DNA: TGTGCCAGCAGCCCAAACACCGGGGAGCTGTTTTTT. It specifies CASSPNTGELFF.

The V call is TRBV6-5, the J call TRBJ2-2, with 9 nucleotides matching TRBD1. This CDR3 spans 14 amino acids. V lost 6 bases, J lost 6 bases, and 5 bases stayed unmatched. Germline V lookup: CDR1 MNHEY, CDR2 SVGAGI. CDR3 amino acids: CASRPQGAAGELFF. In DNA, the CDR3 is TGTGCCAGCAGGCCACAGGGGGCCGCCGGGGAGCTGTTTTTT.

The gene calls are TRBV4-3 and TRBJ2-1; weak D call: TRBD2 (6 bases). The CDR3 totals 12 residues. CDR1 is LGHNA and CDR2 is YSLEER in the germline V gene. V was trimmed by 2 bases and J by 9 bases, leaving 8 bases between them. CDR3 loop: CASSQMGGEQFF. The CDR3 DNA is TGCGCCAGCAGCCAAATGGGGGGTGAGCAGTTCTTC.

The chain has TRBV18 and TRBJ1-5; D unclear. This CDR3 has 15 amino acids. The V end was cut by 0 bases, the J end by 0 bases, with 6 bases between. Germline CDR1 is KGHSH and CDR2 is LQKENI. The CDR3 DNA sequence: TGTGCCAGCTCACCACCATCTAATAGCAATCAGCCCCAGCATTTT. Translation gives CASSPPSNSNQPQHF.

The rearrangement links TRBV5-1 to TRBJ2-7, with D possibly being TRBD1 (6 bases). Per germline, CDR1 SGHRS and CDR2 YFSETQ. Trimming removed 7 bases from V and 6 bases from J, with 23 bases in between. The CDR3 is made up of 15 amino acids. CDR3 bases: TGCGCCAGCCCTGTGTGCAGGGGAATTGGTAGCGAGCAGTACTTC. Translation gives CASPVCRGIGSEQYF.

The count of this clone is one. DNA of the CDR3: TGTGCCAGCAGCTCACCCCGGACAGCTAAAGCCTACGAGCAGTACTTC. Amino acid sequence: CASSSPRTAKAYEQYF. The chain is built from TRBV5-6 and TRBJ2-7; perhaps TRBD1 as D (6 bases). The CDR3 spans 16 residues. The germline gives CDR1 SGHDT, CDR2 YYEEEE. The V end was cut by 3 bases, the J end by 2 bases, with 18 bases between. The whole variable domain, filled in from reference TRBV5-6 and TRBJ2-7, reads DAGVTQSPTHLIKTRGQQVTLRCSPKSGHDTVSWYQQALGQGPQFIFQYYEEEERQRGNFPDRFSGHQFPNYSSELNVNALLLGDSALYLCASSSPRTAKAYEQYFGPGTRLTVT.

This clone was detected a few times. V usage is TRBV7-9 and J usage is TRBJ1-6; 9 nucleotides match TRBD1. Germline V gene lookup returns CDR1 SEHNR and CDR2 FQNEAQ (reference sequence). Germline trimming cut 6 bases from V and 7 bases from J; bases unmatched to any gene: 13. The CDR3 has 17 amino acids. This chain's CDR3 is CASRIWTGAADNSPLHF. The CDR3, as DNA: TGTGCCAGCAGAATATGGACAGGGGCCGCAGACAATTCACCCCTCCACTTT. The whole variable domain, remainder taken from reference TRBV7-9 and TRBJ1-6, is DTGVSQNPRHKITKRGQNVTFRCDPISEHNRLYWYRQTLGQGPEFLTYFQNEAQLEKSRLLSDRFSAERPKGSFSTLEIQRTEQGDSAMYLCASRIWTGAADNSPLHFGNGTRLTVT.